The TCR beta chain described here comes from a study of OX40 agonist ivuxolimab in advanced cancers. For the study at large: The dose-escalation cohort had hepatocellular carcinoma, melanoma, renal cell or head and neck cancer.

The CDR3 totals 16 residues. Germline-derived CDR1 and CDR2 are MNHEY and SVGAGI. V was trimmed by 0 bases and J by 1 base, leaving 10 bases between them. Here immunoSEQ multiplex PCR was the method, and the copy in TCRdb shows in-frame clones only, minus some. The sample lists more than 11,000 clones, approximately 80% seen once, with roughly 19% in the top ten. Study-wide findings and caveats: Within 6 weeks, CD4+ and CD8+ blood T cells expanded clonally at 0.1 to 3.0 mg/kg.

To note about this clone: Antigen unknown.

V and J are TRBV6-5 and TRBJ2-1; no definite D call. The receptor's source is an adult with an advanced solid tumor such as melanoma, head and neck, liver or kidney cancer. The specimen comprised CD4+ or CD8+ T cells sorted from blood, sampled in a trial of the OX40 agonist ivuxolimab. CDR3 protein: CASSYSFAASYNEQFF. As DNA, the CDR3 is TGTGCCAGCAGTTACTCTTTCGCGGCGTCCTACAATGAGCAGTTCTTC.